This TCR beta chain was recovered during a study of CD8 T cells in ankylosing spondylitis. Trimming took 0 bases from V and 4 from J; bases not matched to a gene: 10. Germline V CDR1 and CDR2: DFQATT, SNEGSKA (reference sequence). The CDR3 spans 17 residues. MiXCR, applied by TCRdb to the 5' RACE reads, yields one record per CDR3 protein. The sample yields 500,000 to 550,000 distinct CDR3 sequences, approximately 11% seen once. On this clonotype itself: What it recognizes is unknown.

Broader study findings: Some motif variants had been reported before (in reactive arthritis synovial fluid and blood). Apparently characteristic of ankylosing spondylitis blood was a TCR beta motif (eight highly homologous variants). As reported, disease-linked clones showed significant enrichment in matched ankylosing spondylitis synovial fluid. Peripheral blood samples showed relatively rare disease-linked clones, and these clones were CD8+.

Sequencing input: blood, either unsorted or a sorted T cell fraction (not recorded which). The chain uses TRBV20-1 and TRBJ2-3, with TRBD2 identical over 10 bases. The source of this sequence is a male donor with ankylosing spondylitis. The CDR3 here is CSARDPQASGSPDTQYF. CDR3 DNA: TGCAGTGCTAGAGATCCTCAGGCTAGCGGGAGTCCAGATACGCAGTATTTT.